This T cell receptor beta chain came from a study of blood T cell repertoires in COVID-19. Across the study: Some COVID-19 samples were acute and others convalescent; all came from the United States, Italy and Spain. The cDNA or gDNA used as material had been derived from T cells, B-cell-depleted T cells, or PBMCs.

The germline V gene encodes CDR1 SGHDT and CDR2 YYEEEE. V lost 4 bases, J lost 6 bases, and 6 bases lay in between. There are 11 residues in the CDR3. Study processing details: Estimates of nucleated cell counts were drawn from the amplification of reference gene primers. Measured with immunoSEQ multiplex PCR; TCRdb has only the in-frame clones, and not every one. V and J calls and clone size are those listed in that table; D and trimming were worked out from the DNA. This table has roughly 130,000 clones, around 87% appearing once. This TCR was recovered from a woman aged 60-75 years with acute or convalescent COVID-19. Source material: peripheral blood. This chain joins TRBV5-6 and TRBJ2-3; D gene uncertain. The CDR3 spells CASSLADTQYF. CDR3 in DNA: TGTGCCAGCAGCCTGGCTGATACGCAGTATTTT.